This record looks at one T cell receptor (beta chain) sequence and its context. Its target is unknown. These data belong to a study of cytomegalovirus exposure and HLA in healthy donors. Donors came from a validation cohort of over a hundred subjects, distinct from the first 666-subject cohort. Findings and caveats of the study: For cytomegalovirus status, the classifier reportedly gave diagnoses with high specificity and sensitivity. The study recorded 150 to 200 TCR beta chains that were cytomegalovirus-associated. One later analysis, an examination of the roughly 110 validation repertoires, found that first-cohort TCR clusters tended to co-occur in them.

The method was immunoSEQ multiplex PCR; TCRdb's version includes in-frame clones alone and lacks a portion of them. The sample comprises fewer than 130,000 clones, roughly 88% of which are singletons, and approximately 1.5% rests with the top ten. The CDR3 totals 15 residues. Germline V gives CDR1 GTSNPN, CDR2 SVGIG (reference sequence). V shed 4 bases, J shed 8 bases, and the junction held 13 bases outside the gene matches. The chain combines TRBV30 with TRBJ1-2; the match to TRBD1 covers 10 bases. The source material was PBMCs. The clonotype originates from a woman younger than 45 in good health and CMV-seropositive. CDR3 nucleotide sequence: TGTGCCTGGACCCTAGGGGGACAGGGGTATGGAGGCTACACCTTC. This translates into CAWTLGGQGYGGYTF.